This paragraph covers one TCR beta chain sequence. Its antigen is as yet unknown. Measured with immunoSEQ multiplex PCR; TCRdb has only the in-frame clones, and not every one. Altogether 330,000 or so clones are present, roughly 85% being singletons, with the ten largest covering 0.75% to 0.85%. This specimen belongs to a study of cytomegalovirus exposure and HLA in healthy donors. Findings and limits, study-wide: In a later analysis, first-cohort TCR clusters were found to tend to co-occur in the approximately 120 validation repertoires. Researchers catalogued over 150 TCR beta chains as cytomegalovirus-associated.

This sequence was found in a woman aged 18-29 years in good health and CMV-seronegative. Input material: PBMCs.

CDR3 nucleotide sequence: TGTGCCAGTAGTAGTTCCCCCGGGAGCCCCTACAATGAGCAGTTCTTC. Translation gives CASSSSPGSPYNEQFF. The J gene is TRBJ2-1, the V gene TRBV19; a possible D gene is TRBD2 (6 bases). V was clipped by 4 bases and J by 2 bases, with 15 bases between them. Looked up from germline, CDR1 is LNHDA and CDR2 is SQIVND (reference sequence). This CDR3 has 16 amino acids.